This T cell receptor (beta chain) was retrieved from a study of blood T cell repertoires in COVID-19. About the study: PBMCs, B-cell-depleted T cells, or T cells provided the cDNA or gDNA that made up the material.

V lost 6 bases to trimming and J lost 6 bases; unmatched junction nucleotides: 12. Germline V gives CDR1 MNHEY, CDR2 SVGAGI. CDR3 length equals 15 residues. The protocol was immunoSEQ multiplex PCR, while the TCRdb copy is restricted to in-frame clones and leaves out a portion. The sample records over 200,000 clones, roughly 88% being singletons. This clonotype originated in a man between 40 and 49 years old with acute or convalescent COVID-19. The sample was peripheral blood. The chain uses TRBV6-5 and TRBJ2-7; 9 bases agree with TRBD1. The CDR3 coding sequence is TGTGCCAGCAGCCGGCCCCCCGGACAGGGGTTCGAGCAGTACTTC. Its translation is CASSRPPGQGFEQYF.